The source of this TCR beta chain is a study of blood T cell repertoires in COVID-19. About the study: COVID-19 samples collected from the United States, Italy and Spain covered acute and convalescent phases.

In its sample, this clone was seen a few times. From germline, CDR1 is MNHEY and CDR2 SMNVEV (reference sequence). The CDR3 sequence is 17 residues long. Between the trimmed V and J ends, which lost 0 bases and 7 bases, there was a span of 18 bases. Original analysis: Amplifying reference gene primers gave estimates of nucleated cell counts. The repertoire was sequenced with immunoSEQ multiplex PCR; TCRdb's copy has only in-frame clones and lacks some. That table furnishes V, J and clone size, whereas the DNA furnished D and trimming. The table lists some 200,000 clones, roughly 87% of them singletons.

What was sequenced was PBMCs or T cells enriched from blood (not recorded which). The sequence was collected from a man aged 25 to 45 in a cohort exposed to, infected with or recovered from COVID-19 (not recorded which). The chain couples TRBV27 to TRBJ2-2; TRBD2 might be the D (5 bases). CDR3 DNA: TGTGCCAGCAGTTTATCGAGGTTGAGGCTAGCCGACGGGGAGCTGTTTTTT. The encoded protein is CASSLSRLRLADGELFF.